This T cell receptor (beta chain) was sequenced during a study of graft-versus-host responses after intestinal transplantation. Sequenced by immunoSEQ multiplex PCR; TCRdb stores in-frame clones only, minus some. The repertoire holds 93,000 or so clones, 93% seen once, with around 1% in the top ten. This clone was seen a single time. What it binds is unknown. Germline V gives CDR1 SGHNT, CDR2 YYREEE (reference sequence). With 0 bases removed from V and 10 bases from J, the gap between germline ends came to 22 bases. CDR3 length: 16 residues. The chain is built from TRBV5-4 and TRBJ1-1; D might be TRBD1 (5 bases). The sequence came from a human donor who received an intestinal transplant. Sample: unstimulated CD8+ T cells sorted from spleen or lymph node cells, taken before intestinal transplant. In DNA form, the CDR3 reads TGTGCCAGCAGCTTGGCGGTGGACGGGGGACGTCTTGGAGCTTTCTTT. This gives the protein CASSLAVDGGRLGAFF.